One sample yielded the 7 T cell receptor beta chains listed below, sequenced in a study of OX40 agonist ivuxolimab in advanced cancers. Assay: immunoSEQ multiplex PCR; the TCRdb copy retains only in-frame clones and omits some. The sample includes around 61,000 clones, around four fifths seen only once; the top ten take approximately 2.4%. Sequencing was performed on CD4+ or CD8+ T cells sorted from blood, taken in a trial of the OX40 agonist ivuxolimab. These receptors were taken from an adult with an advanced solid tumor such as melanoma, head and neck, liver or kidney cancer.

The chain carries TRBV18 and TRBJ1-2, with a possible D match to TRBD1 (6 bases). Per germline, CDR1 KGHSH and CDR2 LQKENI. V lost 4 bases and J lost 4, with 13 bases in between. This CDR3 comprises 14 residues. For the CDR3, the DNA is TGTGCCAGCTCACTTAACAGGGATACCTATGGCTACACCTTC. Protein: CASSLNRDTYGYTF.

CDR3 residues: CATAGENTDTQYF. The CDR3, as DNA: TGTGCCACCGCGGGGGAGAACACAGATACGCAGTATTTT. The gene calls are TRBV27 and TRBJ2-3; 7 nucleotides line up with TRBD2. Germline assignment: CDR1 MNHEY and CDR2 SMNVEV (reference sequence). The CDR3 has 13 amino acids. The ends lost 10 bases at V and 2 bases at J; junction bases unmatched: 6.

The chain has TRBV4-1 and TRBJ2-2, with D maybe TRBD2 (7 bases). The CDR3 consists of 17 residues. Germline V gene lookup returns CDR1 MGHRA and CDR2 YSYEKL. Trimming pared 0 bases from V and 4 bases from J, leaving 15 bases between. CDR3 sequence (DNA): TGCGCCAGCAGCCAAGATCGAGGGCGGGGGCGCACCGGGGAGCTGTTTTTT. This gives the protein CASSQDRGRGRTGELFF.

V is TRBV4-2 and J is TRBJ2-3; D remains unclear. Per germline, CDR1 LGHNA and CDR2 YNFKEQ. This CDR3 has 13 residues. Trimming took 4 bases from V and 0 from J, leaving 5 bases between them. DNA of the CDR3: TGTGCCAGCAGCCCACAAAGCACAGATACGCAGTATTTT. Protein product: CASSPQSTDTQYF.

V is TRBV12-1 and J is TRBJ2-3. TRBV12-1 is a pseudogene locus. The CDR3 length is 18 residues. The CDR3 DNA sequence: TGTGCCAGCAGCAACGATCCCCCGCTCAAATACCCCCCAGATACGCAGTATTTT. Translation: CASSNDPPLKYPPDTQYF.

The genes are TRBV18 and TRBJ2-4; TRBD2 might be the D (6 bases). The CDR3 is 17 amino acids. V gave up 2 bases and J gave up 0 bases, with 14 bases separating them. Germline V gives CDR1 KGHSH, CDR2 LQKENI. The CDR3 bases are TGTGCCAGCTCACCAGAGGTTAGCGGTCTAGCCAAAAACATTCAGTACTTC. Translated, it gives CASSPEVSGLAKNIQYF.

In DNA, the CDR3 is TGTGCCAGCAGCTCCCTCGGGGTAGAGCAGTACTTC. Amino acid sequence: CASSSLGVEQYF. The chain couples TRBV7-9 to TRBJ2-7, with D perhaps matching TRBD2 (5 bases). V lost 4 bases, J lost 7 bases, and 11 bases lay in between. CDR1 is SEHNR, CDR2 FQNEAQ, per germline (reference sequence). The CDR3 sequence is 12 residues long.